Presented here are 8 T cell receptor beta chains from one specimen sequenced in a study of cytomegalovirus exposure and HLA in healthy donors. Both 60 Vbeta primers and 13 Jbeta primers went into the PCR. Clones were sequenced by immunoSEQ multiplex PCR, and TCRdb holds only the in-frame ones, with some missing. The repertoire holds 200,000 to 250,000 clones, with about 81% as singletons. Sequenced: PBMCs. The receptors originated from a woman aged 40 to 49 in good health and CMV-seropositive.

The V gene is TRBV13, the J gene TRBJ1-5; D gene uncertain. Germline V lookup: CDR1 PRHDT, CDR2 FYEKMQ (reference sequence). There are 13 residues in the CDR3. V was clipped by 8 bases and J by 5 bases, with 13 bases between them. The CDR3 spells CASASGGHQPQHF. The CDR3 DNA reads TGTGCCAGCGCGAGCGGAGGCCATCAGCCCCAGCATTTT.

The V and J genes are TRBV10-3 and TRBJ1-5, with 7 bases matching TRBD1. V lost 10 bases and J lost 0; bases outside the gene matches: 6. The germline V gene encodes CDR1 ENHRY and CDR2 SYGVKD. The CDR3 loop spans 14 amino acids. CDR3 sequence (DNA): TGTGCCACTCGGGACAGTTATAGCAATCAGCCCCAGCATTTT. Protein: CATRDSYSNQPQHF.

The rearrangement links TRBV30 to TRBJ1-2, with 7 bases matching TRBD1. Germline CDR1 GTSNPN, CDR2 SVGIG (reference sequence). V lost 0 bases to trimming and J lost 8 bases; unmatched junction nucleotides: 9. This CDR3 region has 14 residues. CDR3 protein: CAWSVQGQEEGYTF. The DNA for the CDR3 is TGTGCCTGGAGTGTACAAGGACAGGAGGAGGGCTACACCTTC.

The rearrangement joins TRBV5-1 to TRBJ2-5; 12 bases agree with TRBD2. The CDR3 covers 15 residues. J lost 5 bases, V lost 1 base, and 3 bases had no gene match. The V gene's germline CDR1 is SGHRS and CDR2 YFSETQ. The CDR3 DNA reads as TGCGCCAGCAGCTTGACTAGCGGGGGGCGGGAGACCCAGTACTTC. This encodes CASSLTSGGRETQYF.

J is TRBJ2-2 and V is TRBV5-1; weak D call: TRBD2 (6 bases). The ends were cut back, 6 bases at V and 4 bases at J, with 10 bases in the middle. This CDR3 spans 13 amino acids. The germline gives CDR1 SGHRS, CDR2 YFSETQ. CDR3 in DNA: TGCGCCAGCAAGGAGGGGTCCACCGGGGAGCTGTTTTTT. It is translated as CASKEGSTGELFF.

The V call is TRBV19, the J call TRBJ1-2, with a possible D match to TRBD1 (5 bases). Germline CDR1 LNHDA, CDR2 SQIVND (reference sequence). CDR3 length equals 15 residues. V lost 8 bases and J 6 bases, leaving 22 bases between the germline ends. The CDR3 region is CASWLGGTLLDGYTF. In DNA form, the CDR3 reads TGTGCCAGTTGGCTGGGGGGGACGCTGTTGGATGGCTACACCTTC.

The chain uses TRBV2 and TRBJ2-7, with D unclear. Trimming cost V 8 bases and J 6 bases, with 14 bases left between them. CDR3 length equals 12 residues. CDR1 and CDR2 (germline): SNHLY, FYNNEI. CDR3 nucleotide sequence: TGTGCCAGCGAGCAGGCGTTGAGCGAGCAGTACTTC. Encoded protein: CASEQALSEQYF.

DNA of the CDR3: TGTGCCAGCAGCTTAGAGGGGGGGGCTTGGCAAGAGACCCAGTACTTC. Translated: CASSLEGGAWQETQYF. This chain connects TRBV7-3 to TRBJ2-5, with D tentatively TRBD2 (7 bases). Trimming cost V 2 bases and J 2 bases, with 15 bases left between them. The CDR3 extends over 16 amino acids. The germline gives CDR1 SGHTA, CDR2 FQGTGA.